Listed here is a single T cell receptor beta chain. Its cognate antigen has yet to be identified. No much larger clone is present one base from it, and per-base qualities are unavailable. This sample is drawn from a study of beta chain features in type 1 diabetes (dated 2018 in TCRdb). About the full investigation: Mean age, gender distribution, total cell number and subset yield were not different between patients and healthy donors. In the study, TCRB repertoires of sorted circulating CD4+ T cell subsets from recently diagnosed type 1 diabetes patients were compared with those of matched healthy donors. Naive and central memory subsets were obtained from all 30 or so donors, but regulatory and stem cell-like memory subsets were isolated from only 8 patients and roughly eight healthy donors. A total of some 100,000,000 sorted cells were examined across all samples, and a strong correlation was observed between cell number per subset and RNA yield.

The High Capacity cDNA Reverse Transcription Kit was used to reverse transcribe all of the isolated RNA, meaning that expressed TCRB transcripts were what got sequenced. Deep immunoSEQ sequencing was performed on naive, central memory and regulatory T cell samples, with an average of roughly 3.3 million total reads per sample. Sorted cells were lysed in RLT buffer, and RNA was extracted using DNase-treated RNeasy Micro or Mini kits according to cell number. Each cell subset was processed on its own to prevent cross-contamination, while patient and healthy donor samples were processed together. Using the immunoSEQ multiplex PCR, TCRB sequences were amplified from cDNA into 87-bp fragments spanning the CDR3 region. Sequencing of the amplicons was done on the Illumina HiSeq platform. Per the authors' processing: PCR bias was computationally corrected using synthetic template baselines, reads within Hamming distance 2 were collapsed, and singletons that could not be merged were discarded. Reads were aligned to IMGT to assign V, D and J genes, CDR3 length, and insertions or deletions at six rearrangement sites. Within each subset, clonotype counts were normalized to the number of sorted cells before true diversity and Gini coefficients were calculated with the tcR R package. The overlap coefficient, calculated on TCRB nucleotide sequences, was used to quantify repertoire sharing. As a proxy for the pre-selection repertoire, out-of-frame TCRB sequences from naive cells were analyzed. TCRdb retrieved this table from immuneACCESS and kept in-frame rearrangements only. Not all clones are present; in checked studies, unresolved V genes account for under half, and no reason is known for the remainder. V, J and clone size reflect that table, while D and trimming were determined from the DNA. The sample data list a few hundred thousand clones, and less than 15% of these were observed just once. The leading ten clones occupy under 0.02% of the sample.

The full study reports these points: PCR may preferentially amplify shorter templates, but because patient and control samples were amplified and corrected together, any resulting skew would affect both groups equally. Naive, central memory and regulatory TCRB repertoires appeared more similar among patients than among healthy donors. At VDJ recombination sites, type 1 diabetes patients had fewer insertions and more deleted nucleotides, which implies abnormalities in thymic rearrangement. A moderate but significant shortening of TCRB CDR3 length was observed in type 1 diabetes patients in all four CD4+ subsets. Because cDNA was sequenced instead of genomic DNA, activated cells with high expression could be over-represented, although the groups did not differ in activation or CD3 levels. Because the HLA sub-analyses included only small numbers of individuals, any influence of HLA type on TCRB rearrangement was left unresolved.

V has 7 bases trimmed and J has 5 bases trimmed; junction bases matching no gene number 9. Including cysteine and phenylalanine, the CDR3 has 15 amino acids. CDR3 DNA is the only sequence kept; it has 45 bases, read in frame from the first base. Reading the germline V gene (reference sequence) gives CDR1 LNHDA and CDR2 SQIVND. A single peripheral blood draw of approximately 0.11 L on average was collected from each donor into heparinised tubes. Naive, central memory, regulatory and stem cell-like memory CD4+ T cells were sorted on a BD FACSAria II using a panel including CD45RO, CCR7, CD25, CD127, CD95 and CD27. A purity above 98% was achieved for all sorted populations. PBMCs were isolated immediately by Lymphoprep density gradient centrifugation and stained directly without culture. Samples were stained and sorted in pairs, with one healthy donor and one patient per experiment, so that batch effects were minimized.

Source material: naive CD4+ T cells from blood. This sample's cell subset or site label indicates: true naive CD4+ T cells. The chain employs TRBV19 and TRBJ2-1; 9 bases in the junction line up with TRBD1. The sequence was collected from a woman aged 18-29 years in good health. In nucleotide form, the sequence is TGTGCCAGTACCCCCCGGGACAGGGTGAACAATGAGCAGTTCTTC. Its translation reads: CASTPRDRVNNEQFF.